This passage covers 26 T cell receptor beta chains from one sample sequenced in a study of CD8+ T cells in alopecia areata. Investigators isolated RNA and reverse transcribed it into cDNA to act as the sequencing template. Clones were read by immunoSEQ multiplex PCR, and TCRdb kept only the in-frame ones, dropping some. This sample has some 130,000 clones, with around 49% found just once. The sequencing here drew on CD8+ T cells sorted from blood, taken at week 0. These receptors all come from a human donor with alopecia areata.

This clone occurred a few times. This chain joins TRBV5-1 and TRBJ1-1; 8 nucleotides line up with TRBD1. Unmatched junction bases numbered 3, after V lost 2 bases and J lost 0 bases. Germline V gene lookup returns CDR1 SGHRS and CDR2 YFSETQ. This CDR3 comprises 15 residues. CDR3 loop: CASSFQTGVNTEAFF. The CDR3 DNA reads as TGCGCCAGCAGCTTCCAGACAGGGGTGAACACTGAAGCTTTCTTT. The whole variable domain, remainder taken from reference TRBV5-1 and TRBJ1-1, is KAGVTQTPRYLIKTRGQQVTLSCSPISGHRSVSWYQQTPGQGLQFLFEYFSETQRNKGNFPGRFSGRQFSNSRSEMNVSTLELGDSALYLCASSFQTGVNTEAFFGQGTRLTVV.

This chain joins TRBV30 and TRBJ2-7; a possible D gene is TRBD2 (6 bases). V lost 2 bases, J lost 6 bases, and 11 bases lay in between. Germline CDR1 is GTSNPN and CDR2 is SVGIG (reference sequence). This CDR3 is built from 12 residues. CDR3 residues: CAWSLGGSEQYF. The CDR3 DNA is TGTGCCTGGAGTCTCGGGGGATCCGAGCAGTACTTC.

This clone has just one count. V gene TRBV5-4 combines with J gene TRBJ2-2; TRBD2 agrees at 9 bases. Germline assignment: CDR1 SGHNT and CDR2 YYREEE (reference sequence). The V segment lost 1 base and the J segment 1 base; nucleotides outside the gene matches: 5. The CDR3 runs to 17 residues. CDR3 sequence (DNA): TGTGCCAGCAGCTTGATAGTAGCGGGGGTGAACACCGGGGAGCTGTTTTTT. This translates into CASSLIVAGVNTGELFF.

In this sample, this clone turned up a few times. J is TRBJ2-5 and V is TRBV29-1; a weak D match, TRBD1 (5 bases). CDR3 length: 13 amino acids. Germline CDR1 is SQVTM and CDR2 is ANQGSEA. Between the trimmed V and J ends, which lost 7 bases and 3 bases, there was a span of 15 bases. CDR3 amino acids: CSADPGLEETQYF. CDR3 bases: TGCAGCGCCGACCCAGGGTTGGAAGAGACCCAGTACTTC.

This clone has a handful of counts. This rearrangement joins TRBV4-1 to TRBJ2-3, with no clear D. The CDR3 is 14 amino acids. The V gene lost 4 bases and the J gene lost 1 base, with 9 bases spanning the gap. CDR1 and CDR2 from the germline V gene are MGHRA and YSYEKL. In nucleotides, the CDR3 is TGCGCCAGCAGCCCTACCTTCGGCACAGATACGCAGTATTTT. Translation: CASSPTFGTDTQYF.

V usage is TRBV11-2 and J usage is TRBJ2-1; no clear D gene. The germline V gene encodes CDR1 SGHAT and CDR2 FQNNGV. CDR3 length equals 10 residues. V was pared by 1 base and J by 9 bases, with 1 base between. The CDR3 bases are TGTGCCAGCAGCTTAGGTGAGCAGTTCTTC. Protein sequence: CASSLGEQFF.

This chain uses TRBV5-1 with TRBJ2-7; D gene ambiguous. The germline V and J ends were trimmed by 0 bases and 3 bases, with 10 bases remaining between them. CDR1 and CDR2 (germline): SGHRS, YFSETQ. The CDR3 loop spans 14 amino acids. CDR3 residues: CASSLGRVGYEQYF. DNA of the CDR3: TGCGCCAGCAGCTTGGGAAGGGTTGGCTACGAGCAGTACTTC. The full variable domain, its missing parts supplied by reference TRBV5-1 and TRBJ2-7, is KAGVTQTPRYLIKTRGQQVTLSCSPISGHRSVSWYQQTPGQGLQFLFEYFSETQRNKGNFPGRFSGRQFSNSRSEMNVSTLELGDSALYLCASSLGRVGYEQYFGPGTRLTVT.

This clone occurred a few times. J is TRBJ2-1 and V is TRBV5-1, with 8 bases lining up with TRBD2. CDR1 and CDR2 from the germline V gene are SGHRS and YFSETQ. The J segment lost 8 bases and the V segment lost 3 bases, leaving 16 bases of the junction unmatched. CDR3 length: 17 residues. CDR3 nucleotide sequence: TGCGCCAGCAGCTCCCTGTCTACGGGGGGGCCGACGGATGAGCAGTTCTTC. Protein: CASSSLSTGGPTDEQFF.

The V call is TRBV5-1, the J call TRBJ2-7, with TRBD1 identical over 7 bases. The CDR3 spans 13 residues. The germline gives CDR1 SGHRS, CDR2 YFSETQ. Trimming removed 3 bases from V and 2 bases from J; junction bases left unmatched: 2. The CDR3 sequence: CASSWDSTYEQYF. DNA of the CDR3: TGCGCCAGCAGCTGGGACAGTACCTACGAGCAGTACTTC. Full variable domain (remainder filled in from reference TRBV5-1 and TRBJ2-7): KAGVTQTPRYLIKTRGQQVTLSCSPISGHRSVSWYQQTPGQGLQFLFEYFSETQRNKGNFPGRFSGRQFSNSRSEMNVSTLELGDSALYLCASSWDSTYEQYFGPGTRLTVT.

The table lists this clone with a few counts. V usage is TRBV7-8 and J usage is TRBJ2-3; 7 positions agree with TRBD2. The CDR3 covers 17 residues. Germline lookup yields CDR1 SGHVS and CDR2 FQNEAQ. Trimming removed 0 bases from V and 2 bases from J; junction bases left unmatched: 8. The CDR3 coding sequence is TGTGCCAGCAGCTTAGCGTCTGCCAGCGGGGACACAGATACGCAGTATTTT. Translated, it gives CASSLASASGDTDTQYF.

This clone has a handful of counts. The chain carries TRBV4-1 and TRBJ1-5; D gene unclear. Trimming took 2 bases from V and 0 from J, leaving 5 bases between them. The V gene's germline CDR1 is MGHRA and CDR2 YSYEKL. The CDR3 runs 14 residues. The DNA for the CDR3 is TGCGCCAGCAGCCAACAGAATAGCAATCAGCCCCAGCATTTT. Its protein is CASSQQNSNQPQHF.

The chain couples TRBV27 to TRBJ2-1; possible D gene TRBD2, 6 bases. Germline V gene data show CDR1 as MNHEY and CDR2 as SMNVEV (reference sequence). The CDR3 extends over 15 amino acids. V was clipped by 5 bases and J by 4 bases, with 15 bases between them. In DNA, the CDR3 is TGTGCCAGCAGTCCGGGACTGGAGAGTTACAATGAGCAGTTCTTC. The encoded protein is CASSPGLESYNEQFF.

Note on this clone: Other nucleotide sequences from this sample produce the same CDR3. This sequence joins TRBV29-1 and TRBJ2-7; D call uncertain. The CDR3 is made up of 12 amino acids. V was trimmed by 4 bases and J by 3 bases, leaving 10 bases between them. From germline, CDR1 is SQVTM and CDR2 ANQGSEA. The CDR3 sequence: CSVAGSLYEQYF. CDR3 in DNA: TGCAGCGTTGCGGGCTCGCTCTACGAGCAGTACTTC.

The chain combines TRBV27 with TRBJ1-1, with a tentative D call TRBD1 (5 bases). Trimming left V 3 bases short and J 1 base short, with 12 bases between. The germline gives CDR1 MNHEY, CDR2 SMNVEV (reference sequence). The length of the CDR3 is 15 residues. The CDR3 loop reads CASSFLAGENTEAFF. The CDR3 DNA sequence: TGTGCCAGCAGTTTTTTGGCGGGGGAGAACACTGAAGCTTTCTTT.

The rearrangement links TRBV30 to TRBJ2-7; 10 positions agree with TRBD1. The CDR3 is made up of 15 amino acids. CDR1 GTSNPN and CDR2 SVGIG come from the germline V gene (reference sequence). V lost 3 bases to trimming and J lost 5 bases; unmatched junction nucleotides: 10. CDR3 residues: CAWRVGQGELNEQYF. The DNA for the CDR3 is TGTGCCTGGAGGGTAGGACAGGGGGAACTTAACGAGCAGTACTTC.

The table lists this clone with a few counts. This chain connects TRBV7-9 to TRBJ2-7, with 7 bases fitting TRBD1. The trim removed 10 bases at V and 3 bases at J, leaving 6 bases unmatched. Germline values: CDR1 SEHNR, CDR2 FQNEAQ (reference sequence). CDR3 size: 12 residues. The CDR3 protein is CAIRQGVYEQYF. Written as DNA, the CDR3 is TGTGCCATTCGACAGGGAGTCTACGAGCAGTACTTC.

The chain is built from TRBV27 and TRBJ2-7; no clear D. Germline CDR1 MNHEY, CDR2 SMNVEV (reference sequence). The germline V and J ends were trimmed by 5 bases and 2 bases, with 13 bases remaining between them. This CDR3 spans 14 amino acids. CDR3 in amino acids: CASSINRPAYEQYF. The CDR3 nucleotides read TGTGCCAGCAGTATTAACAGACCGGCCTACGAGCAGTACTTC.

The rearrangement joins TRBV25-1 to TRBJ1-5, with a possible D match to TRBD1 (6 bases). V was pared by 4 bases and J by 2 bases, with 6 bases between. The CDR3 has 13 amino acids. Germline CDR1 is MGHDK and CDR2 is SYGVNS. CDR3 DNA sequence: TGTGCCAGCAGTGCAGGGGGCAATCAGCCCCAGCATTTT. This encodes CASSAGGNQPQHF.

The chain links TRBV5-1 to TRBJ2-5; no clear D. CDR1 and CDR2 (germline): SGHRS, YFSETQ. The CDR3 loop spans 13 amino acids. The ends were cut back, 2 bases at V and 2 bases at J, with 7 bases in the middle. CDR3 sequence reads: CASSLRIQETQYF. The CDR3 nucleotides are TGCGCCAGCAGCTTACGGATACAAGAGACCCAGTACTTC.

The rearrangement joins TRBV20-1 to TRBJ2-7; no clear D. V was pared by 6 bases and J by 3 bases, with 9 bases between. The length of the CDR3 is 11 residues. Germline assignment: CDR1 DFQATT and CDR2 SNEGSKA (reference sequence). CDR3 sequence (DNA): TGCAGTGCCACTGACTTCTACGAGCAGTACTTC. Translated, it gives CSATDFYEQYF.

Here the CDR3 reads CASSQGRGLSYEQYF. The CDR3 nucleotides read TGTGCCAGCAGTCAGGGGAGGGGCCTCTCCTACGAGCAGTACTTC. The gene calls are TRBV6-5 and TRBJ2-7; D perhaps matches TRBD2 (7 bases). This CDR3 is built from 15 residues. With 5 bases removed from V and 0 bases from J, the gap between germline ends came to 14 bases. CDR1 MNHEY and CDR2 SVGAGI come from the germline V gene.

This clone was seen only a few times. The V call is TRBV10-2, the J call TRBJ2-7; 10 bases are a match to TRBD1. From germline, CDR1 is WSHSY and CDR2 SAAADI. This CDR3 contains 15 residues. With V trimmed by 1 base and J by 6 bases, 6 bases remained unmatched. In DNA form, the CDR3 reads TGCGCCAGCAGTGAGTTAGGGACAGGGGCTGTCGAGCAGTACTTC. Encoded protein: CASSELGTGAVEQYF.

This clone has a handful of counts. The J gene is TRBJ1-3, the V gene TRBV5-1, with D unclear. The V gene's germline CDR1 is SGHRS and CDR2 YFSETQ. This CDR3 comprises 13 residues. V was clipped by 3 bases and J by 8 bases, with 12 bases between them. The CDR3 sequence is CASSYAGGDTIYF. The CDR3 DNA sequence: TGCGCCAGCAGCTACGCGGGAGGAGACACCATATATTTT.

This clone was picked up one time. The rearrangement joins TRBV7-9 to TRBJ2-7; D gene ambiguous. V gave up 6 bases and J gave up 0 bases, with 6 bases separating them. CDR1 is SEHNR, CDR2 FQNEAQ, per germline (reference sequence). CDR3 size: 12 residues. The CDR3 reads CASSRASYEQYF. The CDR3 DNA reads as TGTGCCAGCAGTAGGGCCTCCTACGAGCAGTACTTC.

This chain connects TRBV6-5 to TRBJ1-1; D gene uncertain. The CDR3 runs to 15 residues. The V and J ends lost 0 bases and 5 bases respectively, with 13 bases between them. CDR1 is MNHEY, CDR2 SVGAGI, per germline. The CDR3 sequence: CASSYSRNVGTEAFF. The CDR3 bases are TGTGCCAGCAGTTACTCGCGAAATGTGGGGACTGAAGCTTTCTTT.

In its sample, this clone was seen a few times. The chain is built from TRBV4-2 and TRBJ2-1, with D perhaps matching TRBD2 (6 bases). The CDR3 spans 16 residues. V gave up 3 bases and J gave up 4 bases, with 16 bases separating them. Germline CDR1 reads LGHNA; CDR2 reads YNFKEQ. The CDR3 bases are TGTGCCAGCAGCCAGAGATCGGGGGAAGGGTACAATGAGCAGTTCTTC. Protein: CASSQRSGEGYNEQFF.